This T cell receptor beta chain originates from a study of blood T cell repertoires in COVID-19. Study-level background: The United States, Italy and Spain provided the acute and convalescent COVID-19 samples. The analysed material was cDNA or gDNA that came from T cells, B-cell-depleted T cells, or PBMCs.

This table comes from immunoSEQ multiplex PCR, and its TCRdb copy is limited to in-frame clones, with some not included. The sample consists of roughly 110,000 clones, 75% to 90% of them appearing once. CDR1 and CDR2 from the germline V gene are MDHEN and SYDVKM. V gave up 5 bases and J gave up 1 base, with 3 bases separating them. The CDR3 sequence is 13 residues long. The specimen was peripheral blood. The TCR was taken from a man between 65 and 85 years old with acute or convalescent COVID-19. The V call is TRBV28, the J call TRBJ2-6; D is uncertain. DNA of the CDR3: TGTGCCAGCAGTCTGTCTGGGGCCAACGTCCTGACTTTC. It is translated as CASSLSGANVLTF.